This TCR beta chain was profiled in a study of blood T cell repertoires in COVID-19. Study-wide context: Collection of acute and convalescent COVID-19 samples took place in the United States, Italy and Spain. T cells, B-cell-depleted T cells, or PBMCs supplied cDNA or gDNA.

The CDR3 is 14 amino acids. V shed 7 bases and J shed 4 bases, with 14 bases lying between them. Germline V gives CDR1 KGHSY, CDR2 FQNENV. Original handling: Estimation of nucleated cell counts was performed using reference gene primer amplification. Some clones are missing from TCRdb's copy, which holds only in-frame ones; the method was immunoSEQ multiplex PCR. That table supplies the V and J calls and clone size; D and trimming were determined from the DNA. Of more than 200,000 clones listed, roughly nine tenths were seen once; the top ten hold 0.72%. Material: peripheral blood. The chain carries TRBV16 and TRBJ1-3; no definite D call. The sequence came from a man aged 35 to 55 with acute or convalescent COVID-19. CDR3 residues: CASTPPGAGNTIYF. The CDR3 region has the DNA TGTGCCAGCACCCCGCCGGGAGCGGGAAACACCATATATTTT.